The clone carrying this T cell receptor beta chain has just a few counts. Its antigen is unidentified. These data belong to a study of response to subunit inactivated influenza vaccine. TCRdb processed the RT-PCR reads anew with MiXCR; each CDR3 protein has one entry. The data show about 650,000 distinct CDR3 sequences, approximately 14% seen once. CDR3 length equals 14 residues. Study outcomes and limitations: T cells newly recruited by each seasonal influenza vaccination are few, the authors suggested.

The chain has TRBV21-1 and TRBJ1-4. TRBV21-1 is noted as a pseudogene. This clonotype originated in a man aged 45-65 years who received an inactivated influenza vaccine. The sample in question was PBMCs from blood, obtained less than 13 days after vaccination. The CDR3 DNA sequence: TGTGCCATGGTACCGGGCCCTGAGCGAGAAAAACTGTTTTTT. It translates to CAMVPGPEREKLFF.